This T cell receptor (beta chain) originates from a study of multiple sclerosis patients with progressive multifocal leukoencephalopathy. CDR3 size: 14 residues. V shed 2 bases and J 9 bases; nucleotides not matched to a gene: 5. The germline V gene has CDR1 MNHEY and CDR2 SVGAGI. The time point is: before natalizumab initiation. Sequencing used immunoSEQ multiplex PCR; TCRdb keeps in-frame clones, though not all of them. The repertoire includes some 31,000 clones, approximately 90% of them detected once, and about 1.5% sits in the top ten. The sample consisted of PBMCs. The receptor was derived from a human donor with multiple sclerosis. The chain employs TRBV6-5 and TRBJ2-1; 9 nucleotides line up with TRBD2. As DNA, the CDR3 is TGTGCCAGCAGTTACGAGGCTAGCGGGATTGAGCAGTTCTTC. The encoded protein is CASSYEASGIEQFF.